These 23 T cell receptor beta chains were all obtained from the same sample, sequenced in a study of cytomegalovirus exposure and HLA in healthy donors. Primers included in the PCR were 60 Vbeta and 13 Jbeta primers. Method: immunoSEQ multiplex PCR; TCRdb's copy keeps in-frame clones and lacks some. The profile shows 130,000 or so clones, more than 70% of them singletons. Sequenced: PBMCs. Receptor source: a male donor in good health and CMV-seronegative.

The chain joins TRBV5-5 to TRBJ1-5; tentative D call: TRBD1 (5 bases). This CDR3 has 16 residues. V lost 1 base, J lost 6 bases, and 17 bases lay in between. Looked up from germline, CDR1 is SGHKS and CDR2 is YYEKEE (reference sequence). The CDR3 spells CASSLNGGARGQPQHF. The CDR3 nucleotides are TGTGCCAGCAGCTTGAATGGAGGGGCGCGGGGTCAGCCCCAGCATTTT.

The gene calls are TRBV7-2 and TRBJ2-5; TRBD2 agrees at 7 bases. V was pared by 5 bases and J by 4 bases, with 1 base of the junction left unmatched. Germline CDR1 SGHTA, CDR2 FQGNSA. This CDR3 contains 12 residues. DNA of the CDR3: TGTGCCAGCAGCGGCGGGGGAGAGACCCAGTACTTC. Protein sequence: CASSGGGETQYF.

This clone was counted only a few times. V is TRBV7-2 and J is TRBJ2-2; no definite D call. V lost 1 base to trimming and J lost 2 bases, with 11 bases between them. Germline V gene data show CDR1 as SGHTA and CDR2 as FQGNSA. The CDR3 sequence is 16 residues long. Here the CDR3 reads CASSLVSDPNTGELFF. CDR3 nucleotides: TGTGCCAGCAGCTTAGTAAGCGATCCCAACACCGGGGAGCTGTTTTTT.

This clone has only a few counts. The chain carries TRBV7-8 and TRBJ1-2, with TRBD1 as a possible D gene (6 bases). This CDR3 has 13 residues. The ends were cut back, 5 bases at V and 2 bases at J, with 9 bases in the middle. Germline assignment: CDR1 SGHVS and CDR2 FQNEAQ. The CDR3 nucleotides read TGTGCCAGCAGCCTACAGGGAAACTATGGCTACACCTTC. Translating it yields CASSLQGNYGYTF.

The genes are TRBV10-1 and TRBJ2-7; 9 nucleotides match TRBD2. The CDR3 extends over 15 amino acids. V lost 3 bases and J lost 2; bases outside the gene matches: 5. Germline V CDR1 and CDR2: WNHNN, SYGVQD (reference sequence). The CDR3 loop is CASSDPSGGTYEQYF. The CDR3 nucleotides are TGCGCCAGCAGTGACCCCAGCGGGGGGACCTACGAGCAGTACTTC.

CDR3 amino acids: CASRPSTSRYQETQYF. CDR3 DNA sequence: TGTGCCAGCAGGCCCTCGACTAGCAGGTACCAAGAGACCCAGTACTTC. The chain employs TRBV13 and TRBJ2-5, with 7 bases aligning to TRBD2. There are 16 residues in the CDR3. The germline V gene encodes CDR1 PRHDT and CDR2 FYEKMQ (reference sequence). V gave up 6 bases and J gave up 0 bases; unmatched junction bases: 10.

The V and J genes are TRBV29-1 and TRBJ2-6; D perhaps matches TRBD1 (5 bases). CDR1 SQVTM and CDR2 ANQGSEA come from the germline V gene. Trimming took off 5 bases at V and 2 bases at J, with 7 bases between the two ends. The CDR3 spans 13 residues. The CDR3 region is CSVQGTGANVLTF. The CDR3 DNA reads as TGCAGCGTTCAGGGTACTGGGGCCAACGTCCTGACTTTC.

This clone occurred a few times. The CDR3 loop is CSVDRQGEPYEQYF. The DNA for the CDR3 is TGCAGCGTTGATAGGCAGGGGGAACCCTACGAGCAGTACTTC. This chain uses TRBV29-1 with TRBJ2-7; 7 bases line up with TRBD1. After removal of 3 bases from V and 2 bases from J, the junction contained 7 bases not matched to a gene. Germline assignment: CDR1 SQVTM and CDR2 ANQGSEA. The CDR3 has 14 residues.

Notes on this clone: The same CDR3 is also encoded by other DNA sequences in this sample. The J gene is TRBJ2-2, the V gene TRBV5-8; D not resolved. Looked up from germline, CDR1 is SGHTS and CDR2 is YDEGEE. This CDR3 has 12 residues. V gave up 5 bases and J gave up 1 base, with 3 bases separating them. CDR3: CASRRNTGELFF. In nucleotides, the CDR3 is TGTGCCAGCAGGAGGAACACCGGGGAGCTGTTTTTT.

The chain recombines TRBV7-2 with TRBJ1-2, with TRBD1 matching 8 bases. There are 13 residues in the CDR3. Germline V lookup: CDR1 SGHTA, CDR2 FQGNSA. Trimming at V came to 5 bases and at J to 7 bases, leaving 6 bases not matched to a gene. The CDR3 loop reads CASSKDRGSGYTF. CDR3 DNA sequence: TGTGCCAGCAGCAAAGACAGGGGAAGTGGCTACACCTTC.

V is TRBV5-4 and J is TRBJ2-5; TRBD1 is a possible D gene (5 bases). Trimming shortened V by 3 bases and J by 3 bases, and 15 bases separated the two germline ends. In germline, CDR1 is SGHNT, CDR2 YYREEE (reference sequence). This CDR3 is built from 15 residues. Here the CDR3 reads CASSSAGDSEETQYF. The CDR3, as DNA: TGTGCCAGCAGCTCGGCCGGCGACAGTGAAGAGACCCAGTACTTC. Based on the CDR3 plus reference TRBV5-4 and TRBJ2-5, the full variable domain is ETGVTQSPTHLIKTRGQQVTLRCSSQSGHNTVSWYQQALGQGPQFIFQYYREEENGRGNFPPRFSGLQFPNYSSELNVNALELDDSALYLCASSSAGDSEETQYFGPGTRLLVL.

On this clone: The same CDR3 arises from other DNA sequences in this sample as well. V gene TRBV6-5 combines with J gene TRBJ2-3, with 7 bases aligning to TRBD2. CDR3 length equals 13 residues. CDR1 is MNHEY and CDR2 is SVGAGI in the germline V gene. J lost 4 bases, V lost 7 bases, and 5 bases had no gene match. The CDR3 sequence: CASTLSGADTQYF. DNA for the CDR3: TGTGCCAGCACCTTGAGCGGGGCAGATACGCAGTATTTT.

The chain recombines TRBV7-2 with TRBJ1-2, with TRBD1 matching 7 bases. The CDR3 is made up of 14 amino acids. V lost 5 bases to trimming and J lost 3 bases; unmatched junction nucleotides: 6. Looked up from germline, CDR1 is SGHTA and CDR2 is FQGNSA. CDR3 amino acids: CASSRTGDHYGYTF. The CDR3, as DNA: TGTGCCAGCAGCCGTACAGGGGACCACTATGGCTACACCTTC.

The V call is TRBV7-9, the J call TRBJ1-2; perhaps TRBD1 as D (6 bases). Looked up from germline, CDR1 is SEHNR and CDR2 is FQNEAQ (reference sequence). The CDR3 length is 13 residues. The V gene lost 5 bases and the J gene lost 7 bases, with 14 bases spanning the gap. CDR3 sequence reads: CASSRTGPSGYTF. CDR3 DNA: TGTGCCAGCAGCCGAACAGGGCCCAGTGGCTACACCTTC. The full variable domain, with the rest looked up from reference TRBV7-9 and TRBJ1-2, is DTGVSQNPRHKITKRGQNVTFRCDPISEHNRLYWYRQTLGQGPEFLTYFQNEAQLEKSRLLSDRFSAERPKGSFSTLEIQRTEQGDSAMYLCASSRTGPSGYTFGSGTRLTVV.

The CDR3 DNA reads TGTGCCAGCAGCTCGGACAGGGGAATAGGGGCAGATACGCAGTATTTT. It translates to CASSSDRGIGADTQYF. The gene calls are TRBV5-4 and TRBJ2-3, with TRBD1 matching over 9 bases. The germline gives CDR1 SGHNT, CDR2 YYREEE (reference sequence). The CDR3 length is 16 residues. V dropped 3 bases and J dropped 4; count of bases not matched to a gene: 9.

The chain joins TRBV11-3 to TRBJ1-4; D gene uncertain. Germline CDR1 reads SGHNT; CDR2 reads YENEEA. The CDR3 totals 19 residues. Trimming removed 5 bases at V and 9 bases at J, with 31 bases between. CDR3 DNA: TGTGCCAGCAGCGTTCTAGTGGGGAGGAGGAACCTTTCTGGGAAAAAACTGTTTTTT. Translating gives CASSVLVGRRNLSGKKLFF.

This clone was detected only once. This sequence joins TRBV30 and TRBJ2-3; possibly TRBD2 for D (5 bases). Trimming cost V 2 bases and J 6 bases, with 9 bases left between them. Germline CDR1 GTSNPN, CDR2 SVGIG (reference sequence). The CDR3 loop spans 12 amino acids. CDR3 amino acids: CAWSIGDDTQYF. DNA for the CDR3: TGTGCCTGGAGTATCGGGGATGATACGCAGTATTTT. The whole variable domain, remainder taken from reference TRBV30 and TRBJ2-3, is SQTIHQWPATLVQPVGSPLSLECTVEGTSNPNLYWYRQAAGRGLQLLFYSVGIGQISSEVPQNLSASRPQDRQFILSSKKLLLSDSGFYLCAWSIGDDTQYFGPGTRLTVL.

This chain uses TRBV5-8 with TRBJ2-1; 8 bases are shared with TRBD1. CDR3 length: 15 amino acids. Germline V gene lookup returns CDR1 SGHTS and CDR2 YDEGEE. V lost 4 bases, J lost 3 bases, and 6 bases stayed unmatched. The chain's CDR3 is CASSPWTGNYNEQFF. CDR3 DNA: TGTGCCAGCAGCCCATGGACAGGGAACTACAATGAGCAGTTCTTC.

The chain couples TRBV28 to TRBJ1-6; 9 bases fit TRBD1. CDR3 length equals 21 residues. CDR1 and CDR2 (germline): MDHEN, SYDVKM. V was clipped by 5 bases and J by 7 bases; unmatched bases: 24. This CDR3 is CASSLSSGTGSFFGRNSPLHF. The CDR3, as DNA: TGTGCCAGCAGTCTCTCCTCCGGGACAGGGAGTTTTTTCGGTCGGAATTCACCCCTCCACTTT.

The chain couples TRBV6-1 to TRBJ2-4, with 7 nucleotides matching TRBD1. V lost 4 bases, J lost 4 bases, and 4 bases stayed unmatched. The germline CDR1 and CDR2 sequences are MNHNS and SASEGT. The CDR3 runs 14 residues. This CDR3 reads CASSVGDSKNIQYF. CDR3 nucleotide sequence: TGTGCCAGCAGTGTGGGGGACAGTAAAAACATTCAGTACTTC.

The CDR3 loop is CASRHRDNPYQETQYF. CDR3 sequence (DNA): TGTGCCAGCAGGCATCGGGACAACCCGTACCAAGAGACCCAGTACTTC. The J gene is TRBJ2-5, the V gene TRBV6-6; D is perhaps TRBD1 (6 bases). The CDR3 is 16 residues long. V was pared by 6 bases and J by 0 bases, with 17 bases between. CDR1 and CDR2 (germline): MNHNY, SVGAGI (reference sequence).

This sequence joins TRBV7-2 and TRBJ2-3; 9 bases are shared with TRBD1. V trimming: 3 bases; J trimming: 3 bases; junction bases outside the gene matches: 10. This CDR3 spans 17 amino acids. Germline CDR1 and CDR2: SGHTA and FQGNSA. CDR3 nucleotide sequence: TGTGCCAGCAGCTTGAGGGGGGCGACAGGGGGGACAGATACGCAGTATTTT. Its protein product is CASSLRGATGGTDTQYF.

This clone has only one observation. The J gene is TRBJ2-1, the V gene TRBV29-1; 7 bases match TRBD2. Germline values: CDR1 SQVTM, CDR2 ANQGSEA. This CDR3 has 12 residues. V lost 7 bases to trimming and J lost 6 bases; unmatched junction nucleotides: 6. The chain's CDR3 is CSGGTTGNEQFF. The DNA for the CDR3 is TGCAGCGGCGGGACTACGGGCAATGAGCAGTTCTTC.